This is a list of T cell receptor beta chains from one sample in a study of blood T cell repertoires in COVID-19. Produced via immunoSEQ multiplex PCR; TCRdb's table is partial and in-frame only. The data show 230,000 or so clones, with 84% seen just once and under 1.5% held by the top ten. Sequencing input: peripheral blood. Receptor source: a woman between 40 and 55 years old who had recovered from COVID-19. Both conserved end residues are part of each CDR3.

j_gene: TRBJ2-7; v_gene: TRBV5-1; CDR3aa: CASSPTGSYEQYF
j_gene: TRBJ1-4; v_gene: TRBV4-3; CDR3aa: CASSQDPGQPNEKLFF
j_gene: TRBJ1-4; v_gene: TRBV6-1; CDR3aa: CASSEKPSTNEKLFF
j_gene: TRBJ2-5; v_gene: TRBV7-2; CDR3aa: CASSLGDREETQYF
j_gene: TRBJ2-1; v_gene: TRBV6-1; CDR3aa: CATTTGTFSNEQFF
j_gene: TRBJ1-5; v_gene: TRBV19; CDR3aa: CASSIDNVRGSSQHF
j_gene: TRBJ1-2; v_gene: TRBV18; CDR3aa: CASSRGTDNYGYTF
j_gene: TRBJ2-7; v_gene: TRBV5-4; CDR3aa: CASSLQGSYEQYF
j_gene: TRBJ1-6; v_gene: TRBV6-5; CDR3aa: CASSYSGGIPSW
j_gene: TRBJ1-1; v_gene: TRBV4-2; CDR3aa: CASSQLIQGAGGTEAFF
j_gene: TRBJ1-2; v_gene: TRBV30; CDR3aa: CAWSIDRGDGYTF
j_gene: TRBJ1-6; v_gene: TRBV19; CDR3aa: CASSILGRDSPLHF
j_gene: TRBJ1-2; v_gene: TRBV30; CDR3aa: CAHADNSNYGYTF
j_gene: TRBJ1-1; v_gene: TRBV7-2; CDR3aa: CASSRVGVDVTEAFF
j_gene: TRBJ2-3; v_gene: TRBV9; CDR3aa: CASSVGTRRTDTQYF
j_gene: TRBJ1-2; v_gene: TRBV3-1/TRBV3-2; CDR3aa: CASSQDEWAGYTF
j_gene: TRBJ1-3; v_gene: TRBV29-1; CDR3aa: CSPGRFSSGNTIYF
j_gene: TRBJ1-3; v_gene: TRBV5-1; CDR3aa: CASRRGTGQGGNTIYF
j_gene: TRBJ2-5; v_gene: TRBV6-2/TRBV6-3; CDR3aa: CASSYRRATQETQYF
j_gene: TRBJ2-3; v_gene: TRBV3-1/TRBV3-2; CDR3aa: CASSQQAGGQDTQYF
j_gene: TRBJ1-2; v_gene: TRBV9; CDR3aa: CASSAAGGYGYTF
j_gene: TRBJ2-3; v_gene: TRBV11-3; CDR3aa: CASSGLAGGISTDTQYF
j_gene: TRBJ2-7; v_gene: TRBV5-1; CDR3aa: CASSLGGSIYEQYF
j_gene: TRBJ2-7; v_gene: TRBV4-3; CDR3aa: CASSRDTRYEQYF
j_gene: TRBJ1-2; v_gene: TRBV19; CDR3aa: CASNQRTGGGYGYTF